The 6 T cell receptor beta chains below come from one sample, sequenced in a study of blood T cell repertoires in COVID-19. Produced via immunoSEQ multiplex PCR; TCRdb's table is partial and in-frame only. The repertoire consists of 60,000 to 85,000 clones, with about 91% occurring once and the leading ten covering less than 5.5%. Material: peripheral blood. The source of these receptors is a woman in her forties or fifties with active COVID-19.

J is TRBJ2-7 and V is TRBV27, with D uncertain. CDR1 is MNHEY and CDR2 is SMNVEV in the germline V gene (reference sequence). V lost 3 bases to trimming and J lost 6 bases, with 9 bases between them. The CDR3 is made up of 12 amino acids. The CDR3 is CASSFSTGEQYF. In nucleotides, the CDR3 is TGTGCCAGCAGTTTCTCGACGGGCGAGCAGTACTTC.

The chain has TRBV7-8 and TRBJ2-3, with D possibly matching TRBD2 (7 bases). CDR1 and CDR2 (germline): SGHVS, FQNEAQ. This CDR3 has 14 residues. V lost 8 bases and J lost 4, with 16 bases in between. For the CDR3, the DNA is TGTGCCAGCTCGAGGGGGGGGAGCGCAGATACGCAGTATTTT. It specifies CASSRGGSADTQYF.

This clone was counted once. V and J are TRBV20-1 and TRBJ2-1; perhaps TRBD2 as D (6 bases). V was shortened by 3 bases and J by 15 bases, with 12 bases between the two germline ends. The CDR3 totals 10 residues. Looked up from germline, CDR1 is DFQATT and CDR2 is SNEGSKA (reference sequence). The CDR3: CSASGSSPFF. The CDR3, as DNA: TGCAGTGCTAGCGGGAGTAGTCCGTTCTTC.

The J gene is TRBJ2-3, the V gene TRBV28, with TRBD1 matching 7 bases. The CDR3 totals 16 residues. CDR1 is MDHEN and CDR2 is SYDVKM in the germline V gene. V shed 6 bases, J shed 2 bases, and the junction held 11 bases outside the gene matches. CDR3 region: CASSATPGQITDTQYF. The CDR3 DNA reads as TGTGCCAGCAGCGCTACCCCGGGACAGATCACAGATACGCAGTATTTT.

This clone was counted once. This chain connects TRBV15 to TRBJ1-2, with D perhaps TRBD1 (5 bases). The CDR3 loop spans 15 amino acids. CDR1 LNHNV and CDR2 YYDKDF come from the germline V gene (reference sequence). Trimming took 0 bases from V and 1 from J, leaving 9 bases between them. The CDR3 protein is CATSRDPTDNYGYTF. The CDR3 region has the DNA TGTGCCACCAGCAGAGACCCGACAGATAACTATGGCTACACCTTC.

V and J are TRBV10-3 and TRBJ1-5, with D perhaps TRBD1 (6 bases). Germline V gene data show CDR1 as ENHRY and CDR2 as SYGVKD. V shed 6 bases and J shed 3 bases, with 12 bases lying between them. CDR3 size: 14 residues. CDR3 residues: CAISARDNNQPQHF. Here the CDR3 DNA reads TGTGCCATCAGCGCCCGGGACAACAATCAGCCCCAGCATTTT.